These 27 T cell receptor beta chains came from one sample sequenced in a study of T-cell memory formation after mild COVID-19. TCRdb fed the 5' RACE reads into MiXCR, producing one record per CDR3 protein. The sample records 250,000 or so distinct CDR3 sequences, roughly 17% being singletons. The source material was PBMCs or a T cell subset sorted from them (not recorded which). Receptors originate from a man aged 18 to 35 who had mild COVID-19 (a few samples of this study predate the infection). Cell type and time point are not known.

CDR3 protein: CASSVGLYEQFF. The CDR3 coding sequence is TGTGCCAGCAGCGTAGGGCTCTATGAGCAGTTCTTC. The chain combines TRBV9 with TRBJ2-1; no clear D. In germline, CDR1 is SGDLS, CDR2 YYNGEE. The V end was cut by 0 bases, the J end by 8 bases, with 6 bases between. This CDR3 comprises 12 residues.

The J gene is TRBJ1-2, the V gene TRBV6-5, with D possibly being TRBD1 (5 bases). CDR3 length: 11 residues. V was shortened by 2 bases and J by 9 bases, with 7 bases between the two germline ends. The germline CDR1 and CDR2 sequences are MNHEY and SVGAGI. This CDR3 reads CASSYGGRYTF. CDR3 nucleotides: TGTGCCAGCAGTTACGGGGGTCGCTACACCTTC.

The sample holds a few counts of this clonotype. J is TRBJ1-6 and V is TRBV6-2 or TRBV6-3; 8 bases match TRBD1. Germline V gene data show CDR1 as MNHEY and CDR2 as SVGEGT. The V and J ends lost 5 bases and 5 bases, in that order; junction bases with no gene match: 11. The CDR3 consists of 17 residues. CDR3 in amino acids: CASSLTGTGLNNSPLHF. Here the CDR3 DNA reads TGTGCCAGCAGTCTGACCGGGACAGGACTCAATAATTCACCCCTCCACTTT.

This clonotype has more than one count but fewer than ten. V usage is TRBV11-2 and J usage is TRBJ2-7; D is unclear. Trimming cost V 6 bases and J 3 bases, with 3 bases left between them. Germline-derived CDR1 and CDR2 are SGHAT and FQNNGV. CDR3 length: 10 amino acids. The DNA for the CDR3 is TGTGCCAGCAGGGGCTACGAGCAGTACTTC. As protein: CASRGYEQYF.

The chain joins TRBV4-1 to TRBJ2-2; TRBD1 matches 7 bases. Germline V lookup: CDR1 MGHRA, CDR2 YSYEKL. The V and J ends lost 1 base and 5 bases, in that order; junction bases with no gene match: 4. The CDR3 is made up of 15 amino acids. The CDR3 sequence: CASSQGQGRTGELFF. The DNA for the CDR3 is TGCGCCAGCAGCCAAGGACAGGGAAGGACCGGGGAGCTGTTTTTT.

Only a few counts were recorded for this clonotype. This chain connects TRBV6-6 to TRBJ2-5, with 7 positions matching TRBD2. Losses at the gene ends were 6 bases for V and 5 bases for J; bases not matched to a gene: 6. Germline-derived CDR1 and CDR2 are MNHNY and SVGAGI (reference sequence). The CDR3 covers 13 residues. The CDR3 spells CASRLAVDETQYF. CDR3 DNA: TGTGCCAGCAGGCTAGCGGTGGACGAGACCCAGTACTTC.

V and J are TRBV20-1 and TRBJ2-1, with D unresolved. Trimming pared 6 bases from V and 0 bases from J, leaving 15 bases between. Germline V lookup: CDR1 DFQATT, CDR2 SNEGSKA (reference sequence). The CDR3 spans 15 residues. The DNA of the CDR3 is TGCAGTGCCCTTCGGCCACTTAGCTCCTACAATGAGCAGTTCTTC. Encoded protein: CSALRPLSSYNEQFF.

There are a few counts of this clonotype. V is TRBV5-1 and J is TRBJ1-1; D is possibly TRBD1 (6 bases). Looked up from germline, CDR1 is SGHRS and CDR2 is YFSETQ. The V end was cut by 1 base, the J end by 3 bases, with 10 bases between. The CDR3 runs to 14 residues. CDR3 sequence (DNA): TGCGCCAGCAGCTTGACAGGGCTCGACACTGAAGCTTTCTTT. Its protein is CASSLTGLDTEAFF.

This clonotype was recorded a few times. The V gene is TRBV29-1, the J gene TRBJ2-1; possibly TRBD2 for D (5 bases). Trimming removed 3 bases from V and 0 bases from J, with 9 bases in between. Germline V gene lookup returns CDR1 SQVTM and CDR2 ANQGSEA. The CDR3 spans 14 residues. CDR3 sequence (DNA): TGCAGCGTTGAGGAGGTGAGCTCCTACAATGAGCAGTTCTTC. Translating gives CSVEEVSSYNEQFF.

This clonotype has only a few counts. This chain connects TRBV12-3 or TRBV12-4 to TRBJ1-2; no clear D. The CDR3 runs 13 residues. The V end was cut by 3 bases, the J end by 4 bases, with 9 bases between. The CDR3 here is CASSFEGSYGYTF. The CDR3 DNA reads as TGTGCCAGCAGTTTCGAGGGATCCTATGGCTACACCTTC.

The chain carries TRBV29-1 and TRBJ2-1; no clear D gene. V was pared by 3 bases and J by 9 bases, with 15 bases between. The CDR3 loop spans 13 amino acids. The germline V gene encodes CDR1 SQVTM and CDR2 ANQGSEA. The CDR3 coding sequence is TGCAGCGTTGACCTACTGACGGTGGGTGAGCAGTTCTTC. Its protein product is CSVDLLTVGEQFF.

V gene TRBV20-1 combines with J gene TRBJ1-6; D gene uncertain. V was trimmed by 6 bases and J by 0 bases, leaving 6 bases between them. Germline CDR1 and CDR2: DFQATT and SNEGSKA (reference sequence). This CDR3 is built from 13 residues. CDR3 in amino acids: CSAKSSYNSPLHF. CDR3 in DNA: TGCAGTGCAAAGAGCTCCTATAATTCACCCCTCCACTTT.

There are many counts of this clonotype. V and J are TRBV7-2 and TRBJ2-6; D gene unclear. Looked up from germline, CDR1 is SGHTA and CDR2 is FQGNSA. V lost 0 bases, J lost 2 bases, and 2 bases lay in between. The CDR3 is 14 amino acids. The CDR3 DNA is TGTGCCAGCAGCTTAGCGACTGGGGCCAACGTCCTGACTTTC. Its protein is CASSLATGANVLTF. The entire variable domain, with the rest obtained from reference TRBV7-2 and TRBJ2-6, is as follows: GAGVSQSPSNKVTEKGKDVELRCDPISGHTALYWYRQSLGQGLEFLIYFQGNSAPDKSGLPSDRFSAERTGGSVSTLTIQRTQQEDSAVYLCASSLATGANVLTFGAGSRLTVL.

V gene TRBV4-1 combines with J gene TRBJ2-2; no definite D call. V dropped 4 bases and J dropped 6 bases, with 12 bases sitting between them. The CDR3 consists of 14 residues. In germline, CDR1 is MGHRA, CDR2 YSYEKL. The CDR3 here is CASSLDQGPGELFF. CDR3 in DNA: TGCGCCAGCAGCCTGGACCAAGGTCCCGGGGAGCTGTTTTTT.

J is TRBJ1-2 and V is TRBV7-9; TRBD1 matches at 7 bases. V lost 5 bases, J lost 1 base, and 4 bases stayed unmatched. The CDR3 totals 14 residues. Germline loops: CDR1 SEHNR, CDR2 FQNEAQ (reference sequence). The CDR3 protein is CASSRDRRNYGYTF. In DNA form, the CDR3 reads TGTGCCAGCAGCCGGGACAGACGTAACTATGGCTACACCTTC.

This clonotype was seen a few times. The CDR3 loop is CASSSDRMIAKNIQYF. The CDR3 nucleotides are TGCGCCAGCAGCTCCGACAGGATGATAGCCAAAAACATTCAGTACTTC. The chain recombines TRBV5-1 with TRBJ2-4; tentatively, D is TRBD1 (6 bases). The CDR3 extends over 16 amino acids. The germline gives CDR1 SGHRS, CDR2 YFSETQ. The germline V and J ends were trimmed by 3 bases and 0 bases, with 13 bases remaining between them. Full variable domain (missing parts from reference TRBV5-1 and TRBJ2-4): KAGVTQTPRYLIKTRGQQVTLSCSPISGHRSVSWYQQTPGQGLQFLFEYFSETQRNKGNFPGRFSGRQFSNSRSEMNVSTLELGDSALYLCASSSDRMIAKNIQYFGAGTRLSVL.

This clonotype was found once. The chain employs TRBV6-5 and TRBJ1-6, with D possibly TRBD1 on 6 matching bases. Germline lookup yields CDR1 MNHEY and CDR2 SVGAGI. V was shortened by 2 bases and J by 8 bases, with 10 bases between the two germline ends. CDR3 size: 14 residues. The CDR3 DNA follows: TGTGCCAGCAGTTACGGCAGGGGCGATTCACCCCTCCACTTT. This codes for CASSYGRGDSPLHF.

This rearrangement joins TRBV7-3 to TRBJ2-1; the D gene is possibly TRBD2 (5 bases). V was shortened by 4 bases and J by 0 bases, with 10 bases between the two germline ends. The CDR3 totals 15 residues. Germline V gene data show CDR1 as SGHTA and CDR2 as FQGTGA. CDR3 protein: CASSSGVASYNEQFF. The CDR3 DNA sequence: TGTGCCAGCAGCTCCGGGGTGGCCTCCTACAATGAGCAGTTCTTC.

In this sample, this clonotype turned up a few times. The rearrangement links TRBV6-5 to TRBJ1-2; tentatively, D is TRBD1 (6 bases). CDR3 length: 15 amino acids. The V end lost 1 base, the J end lost 4 bases, and 13 bases lay between the germline ends. Per germline, CDR1 MNHEY and CDR2 SVGAGI. The CDR3 loop is CASSYYLGAGYGYTF. For the CDR3, the DNA is TGTGCCAGCAGTTACTATTTGGGGGCGGGCTATGGCTACACCTTC.

The V and J genes are TRBV6-5 and TRBJ2-3, with TRBD2 matching over 11 bases. The CDR3 spans 15 residues. V shed 4 bases and J 5 bases; nucleotides not matched to a gene: 5. Looked up from germline, CDR1 is MNHEY and CDR2 is SVGAGI. CDR3: CASSSTSGGGDTQYF. DNA for the CDR3: TGTGCCAGCAGTTCCACTAGCGGGGGTGGAGATACGCAGTATTTT.

The chain recombines TRBV7-2 with TRBJ1-1; D uncertain. Trimming pared 3 bases from V and 4 bases from J, leaving 6 bases between. There are 12 residues in the CDR3. The germline V gene has CDR1 SGHTA and CDR2 FQGNSA. CDR3 nucleotide sequence: TGTGCCAGCAGCTTCTATGGCACTGAAGCTTTCTTT. Protein product: CASSFYGTEAFF.

This clonotype was detected a few times. This rearrangement joins TRBV30 to TRBJ1-2; D remains unclear. Germline CDR1 is GTSNPN and CDR2 is SVGIG (reference sequence). Deletions cut 4 bases from V and 8 bases from J, with 11 bases between. This CDR3 contains 11 residues. The CDR3 DNA follows: TGTGCCTGGACCACTGCCTGGGGCTACACCTTC. It is translated as CAWTTAWGYTF.

The table lists this clonotype with many counts. This sequence joins TRBV20-1 and TRBJ2-3; 12 positions match TRBD2. Germline V gene sequence: CDR1 DFQATT, CDR2 SNEGSKA (reference sequence). The J segment lost 4 bases and the V segment lost 1 base, leaving 9 bases of the junction unmatched. CDR3 size: 17 residues. The DNA of the CDR3 is TGCAGTGCTAGAGGGGATCTAGCGGGGGGGCTTCCAGATACGCAGTATTTT. Its protein product is CSARGDLAGGLPDTQYF.

The J gene is TRBJ2-1, the V gene TRBV28, with 10 positions matching TRBD2. CDR1 is MDHEN and CDR2 is SYDVKM in the germline V gene. V was clipped by 10 bases and J by 6 bases; unmatched bases: 9. The CDR3 runs to 14 residues. The CDR3 nucleotides are TGTGCCACCTCCAGCGGGGGGGAGGGCAATGAGCAGTTCTTC. Encoded protein: CATSSGGEGNEQFF. Looking up the rest from reference TRBV28 and TRBJ2-1 gives the full variable domain: DVKVTQSSRYLVKRTGEKVFLECVQDMDHENMFWYRQDPGLGLRLIYFSYDVKMKEKGDIPEGYSVSREKKERFSLILESASTNQTSMYLCATSSGGEGNEQFFGPGTRLTVL.

J is TRBJ1-1 and V is TRBV5-4; TRBD1 might be the D (5 bases). In germline, CDR1 is SGHNT, CDR2 YYREEE (reference sequence). The CDR3 totals 15 residues. The V gene lost 3 bases and the J gene lost 0 bases, with 12 bases spanning the gap. In DNA form, the CDR3 reads TGTGCCAGCAGCTCAGGGATTTCCATGAACACTGAAGCTTTCTTT. Its translation: CASSSGISMNTEAFF.

This clonotype showed up just a few times. The J gene is TRBJ1-4, the V gene TRBV28, with TRBD1 identical over 8 bases. The CDR3 spans 14 residues. Trimming at V came to 6 bases and at J to 5 bases, leaving 5 bases not matched to a gene. Germline assignment: CDR1 MDHEN and CDR2 SYDVKM. The CDR3 loop is CASRGDRWNEKLFF. The CDR3 DNA reads as TGTGCCAGCAGGGGGGACAGGTGGAATGAAAAACTGTTTTTT.

This clonotype was observed a few times. J is TRBJ1-1 and V is TRBV10-3, with D possibly TRBD1 on 5 matching bases. V was clipped by 8 bases and J by 3 bases, with 16 bases between them. Per germline, CDR1 ENHRY and CDR2 SYGVKD. This CDR3 contains 14 residues. CDR3 nucleotide sequence: TGTGCCATCTCACCGGCTCAGGGATACACTGAAGCTTTCTTT. Translating it yields CAISPAQGYTEAFF.